A single sample is the source of the 28 T cell receptor beta chains below, sequenced in a study of CD8+ T cells in alopecia areata. Extracted from the samples, RNA was reverse transcribed into cDNA to serve as the sequencing template. Sequencing was performed with immunoSEQ multiplex PCR; in TCRdb, only in-frame clones are kept and a portion is missing. The sample consists of about 130,000 clones, 49% of them appearing once. This specimen consisted of CD8+ T cells sorted from blood, obtained at week 0. Receptors were obtained from a human donor with alopecia areata.

The chain uses TRBV27 and TRBJ1-2; tentatively, D is TRBD1 (6 bases). This CDR3 spans 13 amino acids. CDR1 and CDR2 (germline): MNHEY, SMNVEV (reference sequence). V lost 6 bases, J lost 4 bases, and 12 bases lay in between. The chain's CDR3 is CASSPGTPYGYTF. The CDR3 DNA reads as TGTGCCAGCAGCCCAGGGACACCCTATGGCTACACCTTC.

In this sample, this clone turned up a few times. The gene calls are TRBV29-1 and TRBJ2-3, with 14 bases matching TRBD2. Germline V gene data show CDR1 as SQVTM and CDR2 as ANQGSEA. The CDR3 runs 15 residues. V gave up 7 bases and J gave up 5 bases; unmatched junction bases: 8. This CDR3 is CSAASGLAGVDTQYF. CDR3 in DNA: TGCAGCGCCGCCTCGGGACTAGCGGGGGTAGATACGCAGTATTTT.

The V and J genes are TRBV15 and TRBJ2-3; D ambiguous. The germline V and J ends were trimmed by 3 bases and 0 bases, with 7 bases remaining between them. The CDR3 runs 14 residues. The germline V gene encodes CDR1 LNHNV and CDR2 YYDKDF (reference sequence). Here the CDR3 DNA reads TGTGCCACCAGCAGCCTGGGGAGCACAGATACGCAGTATTTT. Amino acids: CATSSLGSTDTQYF. The complete variable domain, with remaining parts taken from reference TRBV15 and TRBJ2-3, reads DAMVIQNPRYQVTQFGKPVTLSCSQTLNHNVMYWYQQKSSQAPKLLFHYYDKDFNNEADTPDNFQSRRPNTSFCFLDIRSPGLGDTAMYLCATSSLGSTDTQYFGPGTRLTVL.

The chain employs TRBV27 and TRBJ2-7; 8 bases are a match to TRBD1. In germline, CDR1 is MNHEY, CDR2 SMNVEV (reference sequence). The ends lost 5 bases at V and 7 bases at J; junction bases unmatched: 13. The CDR3 sequence is 15 residues long. The CDR3 here is CASSLGQAAGGEQYF. In DNA form, the CDR3 reads TGTGCCAGCAGTCTGGGACAGGCGGCAGGAGGGGAGCAGTACTTC.

This clone appeared once. The rearrangement uses TRBV13 and TRBJ2-2; 10 bases line up with TRBD1. V trimming: 5 bases; J trimming: 0 bases; junction bases outside the gene matches: 3. Germline V CDR1 and CDR2: PRHDT, FYEKMQ (reference sequence). CDR3 size: 16 residues. The CDR3 spells CASSDRGHTNTGELFF. CDR3 in DNA: TGTGCCAGCAGCGACAGGGGGCACACGAACACCGGGGAGCTGTTTTTT.

J is TRBJ2-5 and V is TRBV30, with TRBD1 matching over 8 bases. The CDR3 length is 13 residues. Looked up from germline, CDR1 is GTSNPN and CDR2 is SVGIG (reference sequence). With 3 bases clipped from V and 5 bases from J, the junction kept 5 bases outside the gene matches. The CDR3 DNA follows: TGTGCCTGGAGGCCAGGGGGCGAGGAGACCCAGTACTTC. It is translated as CAWRPGGEETQYF. Filled out from reference TRBV30 and TRBJ2-5, the complete variable domain reads SQTIHQWPATLVQPVGSPLSLECTVEGTSNPNLYWYRQAAGRGLQLLFYSVGIGQISSEVPQNLSASRPQDRQFILSSKKLLLSDSGFYLCAWRPGGEETQYFGPGTRLLVL.

This clone showed up just a few times. The chain joins TRBV13 to TRBJ2-7; 7 bases agree with TRBD1. Germline V gene sequence: CDR1 PRHDT, CDR2 FYEKMQ (reference sequence). There are 13 residues in the CDR3. With V trimmed by 8 bases and J by 3 bases, 7 bases remained unmatched. As DNA, the CDR3 is TGTGCCAGCGGACCGGGACAGAGCTACGAGCAGTACTTC. This sequence encodes CASGPGQSYEQYF.

The CDR3 sequence: CASLETSGGPEAFF. CDR3 nucleotides: TGCGCCAGCTTGGAGACTAGCGGGGGACCCGAGGCGTTCTTC. The rearrangement joins TRBV5-1 to TRBJ2-1; 12 nucleotides align to TRBD2. The length of the CDR3 is 14 residues. The V and J ends lost 7 bases and 15 bases, in that order; junction bases with no gene match: 14. Germline loops: CDR1 SGHRS, CDR2 YFSETQ.

This clone came up a few times. The V call is TRBV27, the J call TRBJ1-3; D possibly corresponds to TRBD1 (6 bases). Germline V CDR1 and CDR2: MNHEY, SMNVEV (reference sequence). V was trimmed by 2 bases and J by 1 base, leaving 6 bases between them. The length of the CDR3 is 14 residues. The CDR3 coding sequence is TGTGCCAGCAGTTTAACAGGGTCTGGAAACACCATATATTTT. Its protein product is CASSLTGSGNTIYF.

Only a few counts were recorded for this clone. This sequence joins TRBV30 and TRBJ1-1; a weak D match, TRBD1 (6 bases). Trimming stripped 2 bases from V and 3 bases from J, with 7 bases between. Germline V lookup: CDR1 GTSNPN, CDR2 SVGIG (reference sequence). The CDR3 contains 12 residues. The CDR3 reads CAWSWGHTEAFF. The CDR3 region has the DNA TGTGCCTGGAGTTGGGGGCACACTGAAGCTTTCTTT.

The gene calls are TRBV4-2 and TRBJ1-2, with 7 nucleotides matching TRBD1. With V trimmed by 4 bases and J by 7 bases, 12 bases remained unmatched. The CDR3 contains 15 residues. Germline lookup yields CDR1 LGHNA and CDR2 YNFKEQ. The chain's CDR3 is CASSPNLDRERGYTF. The CDR3 DNA follows: TGTGCCAGCAGCCCAAACCTTGACAGGGAGCGTGGCTACACCTTC.

This clone was seen more than once but under ten times. The same CDR3 arises from other DNA sequences in this sample as well. This chain joins TRBV29-1 and TRBJ2-7; no reliable D call. Germline V lookup: CDR1 SQVTM, CDR2 ANQGSEA. Trimming took 3 bases from V and 2 from J, leaving 5 bases between them. This CDR3 region has 11 residues. The CDR3 region is CSVEDTYEQYF. The CDR3 nucleotides are TGCAGCGTTGAGGATACCTACGAGCAGTACTTC.

The V gene is TRBV4-3, the J gene TRBJ1-2, with 7 bases lining up with TRBD1. The junction had 6 bases not matched to a gene; V was cut back by 2 bases and J by 6 bases. CDR1 and CDR2 from the germline V gene are LGHNA and YSLEER. The CDR3 covers 14 residues. The CDR3 bases are TGCGCCAGCAGCCAAAGAACAGGGGCCCATGGCTACACCTTC. Its translation: CASSQRTGAHGYTF.

V and J are TRBV7-2 and TRBJ1-2, with 8 nucleotides matching TRBD1. V shed 5 bases and J 6 bases; nucleotides not matched to a gene: 8. The CDR3 extends over 14 amino acids. Germline CDR1 SGHTA, CDR2 FQGNSA. The CDR3 nucleotides are TGTGCCAGCAGCCTAATACGGACAGGGCATGGCTACACCTTC. It specifies CASSLIRTGHGYTF.

The rearrangement uses TRBV27 and TRBJ2-5, with a tentative D call TRBD1 (7 bases). Trimming shortened V by 5 bases and J by 4 bases, and 20 bases separated the two germline ends. CDR1 is MNHEY and CDR2 is SMNVEV in the germline V gene (reference sequence). CDR3 length equals 16 residues. Here the CDR3 DNA reads TGTGCCAGCAGTCAGGAGGGGGCGCCCCAGGGAGAGACCCAGTACTTC. Its protein product is CASSQEGAPQGETQYF.

The chain employs TRBV29-1 and TRBJ1-3, with D unresolved. The CDR3 sequence is 13 residues long. Germline V CDR1 and CDR2: SQVTM, ANQGSEA. Trimming stripped 4 bases from V and 0 bases from J, with 7 bases between. The CDR3 region has the DNA TGCAGCGTTGTTGGAAGCTCTGGAAACACCATATATTTT. Its protein product is CSVVGSSGNTIYF. The entire variable domain, with the rest obtained from reference TRBV29-1 and TRBJ1-3, is as follows: SAVISQKPSRDICQRGTSLTIQCQVDSQVTMMFWYRQQPGQSLTLIATANQGSEATYESGFVIDKFPISRPNLTFSTLTVSNMSPEDSSIYLCSVVGSSGNTIYFGEGSWLTVV.

The V gene is TRBV5-6, the J gene TRBJ2-7; unclear D gene. Germline V gene data show CDR1 as SGHDT and CDR2 as YYEEEE. This CDR3 is built from 11 residues. The ends were cut back, 1 base at V and 5 bases at J, with 4 bases in the middle. As DNA, the CDR3 is TGTGCCAGCAGCTTGTCCCACGAGCAGTACTTC. This translates into CASSLSHEQYF.

A note on this clone: The sample contains more than one DNA sequence encoding this CDR3. The chain joins TRBV30 to TRBJ1-5; no firm D call. Germline loops: CDR1 GTSNPN, CDR2 SVGIG (reference sequence). The CDR3 length is 13 residues. With 0 bases removed from V and 4 bases from J, the gap between germline ends came to 7 bases. The CDR3: CAWSVQGNQPQHF. In DNA form, the CDR3 reads TGTGCCTGGAGTGTACAAGGAAATCAGCCCCAGCATTTT.

This chain connects TRBV5-4 to TRBJ1-2; D is undetermined. In germline, CDR1 is SGHNT, CDR2 YYREEE (reference sequence). Between the trimmed V and J ends, which lost 4 bases and 1 base, there was a span of 11 bases. This CDR3 is built from 14 residues. CDR3 sequence reads: CASSNHSVNYGYTF. The DNA of the CDR3 is TGTGCCAGCAGCAACCACAGCGTTAACTATGGCTACACCTTC.

This rearrangement joins TRBV7-8 to TRBJ2-5; weak D call: TRBD2 (5 bases). Germline V CDR1 and CDR2: SGHVS, FQNEAQ. V shed 2 bases and J shed 1 base, with 5 bases lying between them. This CDR3 is built from 13 residues. For the CDR3, the DNA is TGTGCCAGCAGCTTAAGCGGCCAAGAGACCCAGTACTTC. Protein sequence: CASSLSGQETQYF.

V is TRBV5-1 and J is TRBJ2-7; D unresolved. V shed 2 bases and J shed 0 bases, with 12 bases lying between them. This CDR3 has 15 amino acids. Looked up from germline, CDR1 is SGHRS and CDR2 is YFSETQ. The CDR3 region is CASSFGTRTSYEQYF. CDR3 nucleotide sequence: TGCGCCAGCAGCTTCGGCACGCGTACCTCCTACGAGCAGTACTTC.

CDR3 nucleotides: TGTGCCTGGACGAGCGGTATTGACGAGCAGTACTTC. Its protein product is CAWTSGIDEQYF. The J gene is TRBJ2-7, the V gene TRBV30, with D possibly matching TRBD2 (5 bases). V was trimmed by 4 bases and J by 5 bases, leaving 12 bases between them. The germline gives CDR1 GTSNPN, CDR2 SVGIG (reference sequence). This CDR3 contains 12 residues.

The V gene is TRBV5-6, the J gene TRBJ1-3; D is unclear. CDR3 size: 16 residues. Germline V gives CDR1 SGHDT, CDR2 YYEEEE. The germline V and J ends were trimmed by 0 bases and 0 bases, with 10 bases remaining between them. CDR3 DNA: TGTGCCAGCAGCTTGGAGGCCGGTTTCTCTGGAAACACCATATATTTT. Translation: CASSLEAGFSGNTIYF.

This clone was seen once. The genes are TRBV6-5 and TRBJ2-6; no definite D call. The germline V and J ends were trimmed by 4 bases and 15 bases, with 10 bases remaining between them. This CDR3 spans 11 amino acids. CDR1 and CDR2 from the germline V gene are MNHEY and SVGAGI. CDR3 DNA: TGTGCCAGCAGTTCCGGCGGTAACCTGACTTTC. As protein: CASSSGGNLTF.

CDR3 in DNA: TGTGCCAGCAGCGTATCAAGGACGGCAGAGGGTACTGAAGCTTTCTTT. It yields the protein CASSVSRTAEGTEAFF. The rearrangement links TRBV9 to TRBJ1-1, with unresolved D. The germline V gene has CDR1 SGDLS and CDR2 YYNGEE. CDR3 length: 16 residues. V was cut by 1 base and J by 5 bases, with 18 bases left in between.

This clone was observed a few times. This rearrangement joins TRBV7-2 to TRBJ2-7; no firm D call. CDR1 SGHTA and CDR2 FQGNSA come from the germline V gene. V lost 2 bases, J lost 5 bases, and 4 bases lay in between. This CDR3 contains 11 residues. The CDR3: CASSLLNEQYF. The CDR3, as DNA: TGTGCCAGCAGCTTATTAAACGAGCAGTACTTC.

The chain uses TRBV5-4 and TRBJ1-1; D remains unclear. The CDR3 contains 13 residues. V dropped 4 bases and J dropped 7 bases, with 14 bases sitting between them. CDR1 is SGHNT, CDR2 YYREEE, per germline (reference sequence). DNA for the CDR3: TGTGCCAGCAGCCTGCATCCCCGGGGTGAAGCTTTCTTT. Its protein product is CASSLHPRGEAFF. The full variable domain, with the rest looked up from reference TRBV5-4 and TRBJ1-1, is ETGVTQSPTHLIKTRGQQVTLRCSSQSGHNTVSWYQQALGQGPQFIFQYYREEENGRGNFPPRFSGLQFPNYSSELNVNALELDDSALYLCASSLHPRGEAFFGQGTRLTVV.

This clone was found a few times. The chain carries TRBV7-8 and TRBJ1-4; TRBD1 is a possible D gene (5 bases). In germline, CDR1 is SGHVS, CDR2 FQNEAQ. Trimming shortened V by 5 bases and J by 3 bases, and 13 bases separated the two germline ends. The CDR3 length is 15 residues. CDR3 in amino acids: CASSRQAGPNEKLFF. The CDR3 DNA sequence: TGTGCCAGCAGCCGCCAGGCAGGGCCTAATGAAAAACTGTTTTTT.